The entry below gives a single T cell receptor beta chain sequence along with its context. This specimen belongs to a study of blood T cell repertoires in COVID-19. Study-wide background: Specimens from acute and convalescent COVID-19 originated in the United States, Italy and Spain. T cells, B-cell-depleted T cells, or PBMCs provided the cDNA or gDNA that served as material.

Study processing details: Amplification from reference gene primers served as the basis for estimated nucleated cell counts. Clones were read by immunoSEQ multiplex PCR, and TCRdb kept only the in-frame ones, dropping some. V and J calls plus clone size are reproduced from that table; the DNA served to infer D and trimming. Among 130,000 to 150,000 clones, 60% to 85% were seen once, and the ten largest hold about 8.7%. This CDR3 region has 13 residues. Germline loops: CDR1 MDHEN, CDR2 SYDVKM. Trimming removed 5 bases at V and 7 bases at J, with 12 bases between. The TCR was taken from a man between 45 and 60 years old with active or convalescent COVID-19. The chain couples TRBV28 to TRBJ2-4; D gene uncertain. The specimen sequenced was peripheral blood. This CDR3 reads CASSAELLNIQYF. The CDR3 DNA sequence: TGTGCCAGCAGTGCCGAACTATTGAACATTCAGTACTTC.